This is a list of T cell receptor beta chains from one sample in a study of STAT5B mutations in CD4+ large granular lymphocyte leukemia. The assay was immunoSEQ multiplex PCR, and TCRdb's table has in-frame clones only and misses some. The data hold tens of thousands of clones, with approximately 81% observed a single time. Sequenced input: CD4+ T cells from blood buffy coats. The receptors were gathered from a human donor in good health. Both conserved end residues are part of each CDR3. Fields, in order: J gene, clone size, D gene, V gene, CDR3 protein, CDR3 DNA. A D gene is named only where the DNA matches it firmly. Only some rows state a clone size, as once, few, many or a class for expanded clones.

TRBJ1-1,.,TRBD1,TRBV7-9,CASSFDRGRDTEAFF,TGTGCCAGCAGCTTTGACAGGGGGCGGGACACTGAAGCTTTCTTT
TRBJ2-7,.,.,TRBV7-9,CASSLTRAGTYEQYF,TGTGCCAGCAGCTTAACTCGGGCGGGAACCTACGAGCAGTACTTC
TRBJ2-1,.,TRBD2,TRBV2,CASSDGLAGWQFF,TGTGCCAGCAGTGACGGTCTAGCGGGGTGGCAGTTCTTC
TRBJ2-7,once,.,TRBV6-5,CATGGSRGYEQYF,TGTGCCACCGGCGGGTCGAGGGGCTACGAGCAGTACTTC
TRBJ2-1,.,TRBD2,TRBV11-3,CASSVGTSGGAYNEQFF,TGTGCCAGCAGCGTCGGGACTAGCGGGGGGGCCTACAATGAGCAGTTCTTC
TRBJ2-1,.,.,TRBV7-9,CASSLAGEQFF,TGTGCCAGCAGCTTAGCGGGTGAGCAGTTCTTC
TRBJ2-3,.,TRBD1,TRBV7-8,CASSWGQGVNTDTQYF,TGTGCCAGCAGCTGGGGACAGGGGGTGAACACAGATACGCAGTATTTT
TRBJ2-6,.,.,TRBV7-3,CASSSITGFGANVLTF,TGTGCCAGCAGCTCCATCACAGGGTTCGGGGCCAACGTCCTGACTTTC
TRBJ1-6,.,.,TRBV11-3,CASSSRGRNSPLHF,TGTGCCAGCAGCTCTCGGGGTAGGAATTCACCCCTCCACTTT
TRBJ2-1,.,.,TRBV11-3,CASSPAAGNLNEQFF,TGTGCCAGCAGCCCCGCGGCAGGGAATCTTAATGAGCAGTTCTTC
TRBJ2-2,few,.,TRBV7-8,CAGAQGGNTGELFF,TGTGCCGGTGCCCAGGGAGGGAACACCGGGGAGCTGTTTTTT
TRBJ1-2,few,.,TRBV2,CASSDLGTYGYTF,TGTGCCAGCAGTGATTTAGGGACCTATGGCTACACCTTC
TRBJ1-2,.,.,TRBV5-1,CASSLAQLSSGYTF,TGCGCCAGCAGCTTGGCCCAGCTCTCTAGTGGCTACACCTTC
TRBJ2-5,.,.,TRBV11-3,CASSLGLEGTQYF,TGTGCCAGCAGCTTGGGCTTGGAGGGGACCCAGTACTTC
TRBJ1-2,.,.,TRBV10-2,CASRSDSNYGYTF,TGCGCCAGCAGATCGGACAGCAACTATGGCTACACCTTC
TRBJ2-3,.,.,TRBV2,CASSEQTSSTDTQYF,TGTGCCAGCAGTGAGCAAACCTCTAGCACAGATACGCAGTATTTT
TRBJ1-1,.,.,TRBV9,CASSVASTLRRTEAFF,TGTGCCAGCAGCGTAGCGTCTACCCTTAGGCGCACTGAAGCTTTCTTT
TRBJ2-2,once,TRBD1,TRBV6-5,CASREQGAGTGELFF,TGTGCCAGCAGAGAACAGGGGGCGGGCACCGGGGAGCTGTTTTTT
TRBJ2-7,.,.,TRBV7-6,CASSLYMGRKSSYEQYF,TGTGCCAGCAGTTTATATATGGGGCGGAAGAGCTCCTACGAGCAGTACTTC
TRBJ2-3,.,.,TRBV9,CASSVRGGTDTQYF,TGTGCCAGCAGCGTAAGAGGCGGCACAGATACGCAGTATTTT
TRBJ1-1,.,.,TRBV7-9,CASSLVGSEEAFF,TGTGCCAGCAGCTTAGTAGGGTCAGAAGAAGCTTTCTTT
TRBJ2-5,.,.,TRBV4-1,CASSQIRRETQYF,TGCGCCAGCAGCCAGATTAGACGGGAGACCCAGTACTTC
TRBJ2-3,.,.,TRBV2,CASTWQGDSGYTDTQYF,TGTGCCAGCACTTGGCAGGGTGATAGCGGTTACACAGATACGCAGTATTTT
TRBJ2-2,.,TRBD1,TRBV5-5,CASRKAGTGSTGELFF,TGTGCCAGCAGGAAGGCCGGGACAGGGAGCACCGGGGAGCTGTTTTTT
TRBJ2-3,few,.,TRBV19,CASRRSGELRTDTQYF,TGTGCCAGTAGGAGGTCGGGAGAGTTGCGCACAGATACGCAGTATTTT
TRBJ2-2,.,TRBD2,TRBV9,CASSRRLAGAGGELFF,TGTGCCAGCAGCCGTAGACTAGCGGGAGCGGGCGGGGAGCTGTTTTTT
TRBJ1-1,.,TRBD1,TRBV28,CASTQTGTTEAFF,TGTGCCAGCACCCAGACAGGGACCACTGAAGCTTTCTTT
TRBJ1-2,.,.,TRBV18,CASSQRTDSNYGYTF,TGTGCCAGCTCACAACGGACAGATTCTAACTATGGCTACACCTTC
TRBJ1-5,few,.,TRBV6-1,CASSTPARPQHF,TGTGCCAGCAGCACTCCCGCAAGGCCCCAGCATTTT
TRBJ1-6,.,TRBD1,TRBV19,CASSTTGGAFKSPLHF,TGTGCCAGTAGTACGACAGGGGGCGCCTTTAAGTCACCCCTCCACTTT
TRBJ2-1,.,.,TRBV4-3,CASSQVGIYNEQFF,TGCGCCAGCAGCCAGGTTGGGATCTACAATGAGCAGTTCTTC
TRBJ2-1,.,TRBD2,TRBV29-1,CSVGWGAGEQFF,TGCAGCGTTGGGTGGGGAGCGGGAGAGCAGTTCTTC
TRBJ1-2,.,.,TRBV5-4,CASSFLGPRGGGYTF,TGTGCCAGCAGCTTCCTCGGCCCTCGGGGAGGCGGCTACACCTTC
TRBJ2-6,.,.,TRBV5-1,CASSRYQGSPLGANVLTF,TGCGCCAGCAGCCGTTATCAGGGATCTCCGCTTGGGGCCAACGTCCTGACTTTC
TRBJ2-2,.,TRBD2,TRBV5-1,CASSLGQLAFANTGELFF,TGCGCCAGCAGCTTGGGACAACTAGCGTTCGCGAACACCGGGGAGCTGTTTTTT